The 15 T cell receptor beta chains given below trace back to one sample, sequenced in a study of blood T cell repertoires in COVID-19. Using immunoSEQ multiplex PCR, the repertoire was profiled, and TCRdb retains in-frame clones only, with some absent. The sample includes about 130,000 clones, roughly four fifths of them seen just once. Sequenced: peripheral blood. The receptors shown here come from a man aged 30-40 years with COVID-19, enrolled during active disease.

The chain is built from TRBV27 and TRBJ2-1, with a tentative D call TRBD2 (5 bases). Germline V gene lookup returns CDR1 MNHEY and CDR2 SMNVEV (reference sequence). The CDR3 covers 13 residues. Trimming cost V 0 bases and J 7 bases, with 7 bases left between them. The CDR3 region has the DNA TGTGCCAGCAGTTTATCCCGGGGAAATGAGCAGTTCTTC. Amino acids: CASSLSRGNEQFF.

This sequence joins TRBV6-2 or TRBV6-3 and TRBJ2-2; 9 nucleotides align to TRBD1. Germline CDR1 and CDR2: MNHEY and SVGEGT. With 0 bases clipped from V and 5 bases from J, the junction kept 1 base outside the gene matches. CDR3 length: 15 residues. CDR3 DNA: TGTGCCAGCAGTTACTCAGACAGGGGGACCGGGGAGCTGTTTTTT. Its protein product is CASSYSDRGTGELFF.

The genes are TRBV21-1 and TRBJ2-1; the table's D call, TRBD2, was not checked against the DNA. TRBV21-1 is classified as a pseudogene. The CDR3 extends over 20 amino acids. For the CDR3, the DNA is TGTGCCAGCAGCAAAGGTGGTAGGACTAGCGGGACTCGAGTCTACAATGAGCAGTTCTTC. This sequence encodes CASSKGGRTSGTRVYNEQFF.

This clone came up a few times. The CDR3 sequence: CASSFWGQEQSNSGYTF. The CDR3 DNA sequence: TGTGCCAGCAGTTTTTGGGGGCAGGAACAGTCTAATTCTGGCTACACCTTC. This chain connects TRBV28 to TRBJ1-2; perhaps TRBD1 as D (6 bases). Germline V CDR1 and CDR2: MDHEN, SYDVKM. The CDR3 length is 17 residues. With 3 bases removed from V and 7 bases from J, the gap between germline ends came to 24 bases.

V is TRBV6-2 or TRBV6-3 and J is TRBJ2-7, with 14 bases lining up with TRBD2. V trimming: 2 bases; J trimming: 3 bases; junction bases outside the gene matches: 3. Germline lookup yields CDR1 MNHEY and CDR2 SVGEGT. The CDR3 has 16 residues. CDR3 DNA: TGTGCCAGCAGTTACGGGACTAGCGGGAGAGTCTACGAGCAGTACTTC. Its protein product is CASSYGTSGRVYEQYF.

This clone is a singleton in its sample. CDR3 residues: CASGGSHNYGYTF. Here the CDR3 DNA reads TGTGCCAGCGGGGGGTCCCATAACTATGGCTACACCTTC. The chain has TRBV28 and TRBJ1-2, with D perhaps TRBD1 (5 bases). Germline lookup yields CDR1 MDHEN and CDR2 SYDVKM. V dropped 8 bases and J dropped 1 base, with 11 bases sitting between them. CDR3 size: 13 residues.

This chain links TRBV29-1 with TRBJ1-1; no clear D. V dropped 5 bases and J dropped 0 bases, with 10 bases sitting between them. The CDR3 totals 13 residues. Germline assignment: CDR1 SQVTM and CDR2 ANQGSEA. CDR3 residues: CSVCQTMNTEAFF. As DNA, the CDR3 is TGCAGCGTTTGTCAGACTATGAACACTGAAGCTTTCTTT.

The V and J genes are TRBV6-2 or TRBV6-3 and TRBJ1-1; no firm D call. The CDR3 is 13 residues long. Trimming shortened V by 2 bases and J by 2 bases, and 6 bases separated the two germline ends. Germline V CDR1 and CDR2: MNHEY, SVGEGT. CDR3 amino acids: CASSYRVNTEAFF. The CDR3 coding sequence is TGTGCCAGCAGTTACCGGGTAAACACTGAAGCTTTCTTT.

The genes are TRBV6-4 and TRBJ1-5, with D possibly being TRBD1 (6 bases). Looked up from germline, CDR1 is MRHNA and CDR2 is SNTAGT. With 6 bases removed from V and 0 bases from J, the gap between germline ends came to 24 bases. The CDR3 extends over 19 amino acids. The CDR3 sequence is CASRHTGCPPAGSNQPQHF. CDR3 coding DNA: TGTGCCAGCAGGCATACAGGGTGCCCCCCGGCTGGTAGCAATCAGCCCCAGCATTTT.

The J gene is TRBJ1-4, the V gene TRBV7-6; D gene ambiguous. Germline loops: CDR1 SGHVS, CDR2 FNYEAQ. V lost 1 base, J lost 4 bases, and 7 bases lay in between. The CDR3 has 14 amino acids. The CDR3 is CASSLGRDNEKLFF. The CDR3 nucleotides are TGTGCCAGCAGCTTAGGACGGGATAATGAAAAACTGTTTTTT.

The V and J genes are TRBV28 and TRBJ2-1; tentative D call: TRBD1 (5 bases). Germline CDR1 is MDHEN and CDR2 is SYDVKM. The CDR3 contains 16 residues. Trimming cost V 2 bases and J 6 bases, with 17 bases left between them. For the CDR3, the DNA is TGTGCCAGCAGTTTACAGGGTAAGGGGTATGGCAATGAGCAGTTCTTC. Protein sequence: CASSLQGKGYGNEQFF. The full variable domain, completed using reference TRBV28 and TRBJ2-1, is DVKVTQSSRYLVKRTGEKVFLECVQDMDHENMFWYRQDPGLGLRLIYFSYDVKMKEKGDIPEGYSVSREKKERFSLILESASTNQTSMYLCASSLQGKGYGNEQFFGPGTRLTVL.

The rearrangement uses TRBV6-5 and TRBJ1-6, with D perhaps TRBD1 (5 bases). The CDR3 covers 14 residues. Germline V gives CDR1 MNHEY, CDR2 SVGAGI. V lost 2 bases, J lost 9 bases, and 11 bases lay in between. The CDR3 reads CASSYSQGISPLHF. The CDR3 nucleotides read TGTGCCAGCAGTTACAGCCAGGGTATTTCACCCCTCCACTTT.

The rearrangement joins TRBV7-8 to TRBJ2-7; 8 bases map to TRBD1. The CDR3 extends over 17 amino acids. Unmatched junction bases numbered 11, after V lost 2 bases and J lost 2 bases. Germline V gene sequence: CDR1 SGHVS, CDR2 FQNEAQ. This CDR3 is CASSLRTGFPLAYEQYF. The CDR3 nucleotides are TGTGCCAGCAGCTTACGGACAGGGTTTCCATTGGCCTACGAGCAGTACTTC.

The CDR3 region is CASSLTVTEAYGNTIYF. The CDR3 DNA follows: TGTGCCAGCAGCTTAACCGTGACAGAAGCATATGGAAACACCATATATTTT. The chain links TRBV13 to TRBJ1-3; tentatively, D is TRBD1 (5 bases). This CDR3 has 17 residues. CDR1 is PRHDT and CDR2 is FYEKMQ in the germline V gene (reference sequence). V gave up 2 bases and J gave up 3 bases, with 17 bases separating them.

The chain uses TRBV11-2 and TRBJ2-7; weak D call: TRBD2 (6 bases). Trimming pared 5 bases from V and 4 bases from J, leaving 15 bases between. The CDR3 consists of 14 residues. Germline V lookup: CDR1 SGHAT, CDR2 FQNNGV. The DNA for the CDR3 is TGTGCCAGCAGCCCAGAAATTGGGGGGTACGAGCAGTACTTC. Translation: CASSPEIGGYEQYF.